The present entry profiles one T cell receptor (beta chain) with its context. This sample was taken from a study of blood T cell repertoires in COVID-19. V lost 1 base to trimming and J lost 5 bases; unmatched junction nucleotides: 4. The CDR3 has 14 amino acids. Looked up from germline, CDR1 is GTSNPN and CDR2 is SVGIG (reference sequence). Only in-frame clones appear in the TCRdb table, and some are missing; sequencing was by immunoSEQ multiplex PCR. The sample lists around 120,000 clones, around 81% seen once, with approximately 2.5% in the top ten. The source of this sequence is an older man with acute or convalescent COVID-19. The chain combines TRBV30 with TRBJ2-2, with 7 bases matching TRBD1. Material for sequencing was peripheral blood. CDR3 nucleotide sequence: TGTGCCTGGAGTGGGGGACAGTTTACCGGGGAGCTGTTTTTT. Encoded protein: CAWSGGQFTGELFF.